Below are 20 T cell receptor beta chains sequenced from a single sample in a study of post-analysis software for immune sequencing data. No antigen has been assigned to these receptors. Libraries were made from TCR beta cDNA, and they carried unique molecular identifiers. TCRdb used MiXCR to reprocess the PCR reads, holding one entry per CDR3 protein. The repertoire includes fewer than 850,000 distinct CDR3 sequences, more than 45% of them detected once, and 4.9% sits in the top ten. The study's findings and limits: About 5 TRBV segments (TRBV5-6, TRBV5-1 and TRBV20-1 among them) occurred more frequently in patients than in controls.

The sample consisted of blood. Every receptor here comes from a girl aged 5-17 years with multiple sclerosis.

V and J are TRBV5-1 and TRBJ2-5; 9 bases match TRBD2. The CDR3 runs to 15 residues. CDR1 and CDR2 (germline): SGHRS, YFSETQ. V was clipped by 4 bases and J by 1 base; unmatched bases: 5. Here the CDR3 DNA reads TGCGCCAGCAGCGTACTAGCGGGCCTCCAAGAGACCCAGTACTTC. It specifies CASSVLAGLQETQYF.

There are many counts of this clonotype. The chain carries TRBV28 and TRBJ2-7; 13 bases map to TRBD2. The length of the CDR3 is 17 residues. Germline V gene data show CDR1 as MDHEN and CDR2 as SYDVKM. Losses at the gene ends were 2 bases for V and 0 bases for J; bases not matched to a gene: 4. CDR3 bases: TGTGCCAGCAGTTTACATACTAGCGGGAGGGCCTCCTACGAGCAGTACTTC. This sequence encodes CASSLHTSGRASYEQYF.

This clonotype was recorded once. The chain couples TRBV20-1 to TRBJ1-4; D is unresolved. This CDR3 comprises 14 residues. CDR1 is DFQATT and CDR2 is SNEGSKA in the germline V gene (reference sequence). V was shortened by 5 bases and J by 5 bases, with 15 bases between the two germline ends. In DNA form, the CDR3 reads TGCAGTGCTCCCTCCGGGCCGGGAAATGAAAAACTGTTTTTT. Residues: CSAPSGPGNEKLFF.

This chain uses TRBV7-3 with TRBJ2-3; possible D gene TRBD2, 6 bases. The CDR3 has 15 amino acids. The V gene lost 5 bases and the J gene lost 4 bases, with 16 bases spanning the gap. Germline CDR1 SGHTA, CDR2 FQGTGA. CDR3 coding DNA: TGTGCCAGCAGCCCCCGCGGGGACCAAGCAGATACGCAGTATTTT. Amino acids: CASSPRGDQADTQYF.

The chain carries TRBV23-1 and TRBJ1-4, with 12 bases fitting TRBD1. TRBV23-1 is given ORF status, its function remaining uncertain. This CDR3 region has 15 residues. V lost 2 bases to trimming and J lost 8 bases; unmatched junction nucleotides: 3. The CDR3 spells CASSQPGTGGEKLFF. The CDR3 bases are TGCGCCAGCAGTCAACCCGGGACAGGGGGCGAAAAACTGTTTTTT.

J is TRBJ2-2 and V is TRBV3-1; 14 positions agree with TRBD2. Germline CDR1 reads LGHDT; CDR2 reads YNNKEL (reference sequence). The CDR3 covers 17 residues. The trim removed 5 bases at V and 7 bases at J, leaving 9 bases unmatched. CDR3 in DNA: TGTGCCAGCAGCTCGGGACTAGCGGGAGCCATTCACGGGGAGCTGTTTTTT. Protein sequence: CASSSGLAGAIHGELFF. Full variable domain (missing parts from reference TRBV3-1 and TRBJ2-2): DTAVSQTPKYLVTQMGNDKSIKCEQNLGHDTMYWYKQDSKKFLKIMFSYNNKELIINETVPNRFSPKSPDKAHLNLHINSLELGDSAVYFCASSSGLAGAIHGELFFGEGSRLTVL.

The J gene is TRBJ2-3, the V gene TRBV30; 7 nucleotides align to TRBD1. Per germline, CDR1 GTSNPN and CDR2 SVGIG (reference sequence). Losses at the gene ends were 7 bases for V and 13 bases for J; bases not matched to a gene: 17. The CDR3 runs 13 residues. The CDR3 DNA reads as TGTGCCTATACGACAGGGCGATACAATGGGAAGTATTTT. This encodes CAYTTGRYNGKYF.

This clonotype was detected only a few times. V and J are TRBV20-1 and TRBJ2-4; 8 positions match TRBD2. There are 16 residues in the CDR3. Germline-derived CDR1 and CDR2 are DFQATT and SNEGSKA (reference sequence). Trimming removed 6 bases from V and 0 bases from J; junction bases left unmatched: 10. For the CDR3, the DNA is TGCAGTGCGCCGGAACGGGGGGGCCTAGCCAAAAACATTCAGTACTTC. Translation: CSAPERGGLAKNIQYF.

This clonotype appeared a few times. In DNA form, the CDR3 reads TGTGCCAGCACCGCAGGGGGCTGGGGCTACACCTTC. Protein: CASTAGGWGYTF. V usage is TRBV6-5 and J usage is TRBJ1-2; 8 bases align to TRBD1. This CDR3 region has 12 residues. V lost 7 bases and J lost 8; bases outside the gene matches: 6. Per germline, CDR1 MNHEY and CDR2 SVGAGI.

This clonotype was detected a few times. V is TRBV28 and J is TRBJ2-5; possible D gene TRBD1, 6 bases. The CDR3 runs 15 residues. Trimming removed 3 bases from V and 2 bases from J, with 13 bases in between. Germline CDR1 MDHEN, CDR2 SYDVKM. The CDR3 here is CASSFFSDRQETQYF. The CDR3 coding sequence is TGTGCCAGCAGTTTCTTCTCCGACAGGCAAGAGACCCAGTACTTC.

In its sample, this clonotype was seen a few times. The CDR3 sequence is CASSELAGHAIQYF. The DNA of the CDR3 is TGTGCCAGCAGCGAACTAGCGGGACATGCCATTCAGTACTTC. The chain employs TRBV7-3 and TRBJ2-4, with 10 positions matching TRBD2. With 5 bases clipped from V and 9 bases from J, the junction kept 7 bases outside the gene matches. The length of the CDR3 is 14 residues. The germline CDR1 and CDR2 sequences are SGHTA and FQGTGA.

V is TRBV5-1 and J is TRBJ2-4; TRBD2 matches at 7 bases. This CDR3 region has 13 residues. Germline V gene sequence: CDR1 SGHRS, CDR2 YFSETQ. V trimming: 3 bases; J trimming: 7 bases; junction bases outside the gene matches: 4. Written as DNA, the CDR3 is TGCGCCAGCAGCTCGATGGGAGGGAACATTCAGTACTTC. This encodes CASSSMGGNIQYF.

In this sample, this clonotype turned up once. The chain recombines TRBV15 with TRBJ2-1; 12 bases agree with TRBD1. V trimming: 3 bases; J trimming: 9 bases; junction bases outside the gene matches: 15. The CDR3 extends over 18 amino acids. Germline values: CDR1 LNHNV, CDR2 YYDKDF (reference sequence). CDR3: CATSSRDRGQTRSIEQFF. In DNA, the CDR3 is TGTGCCACCAGCAGCAGGGACAGGGGGCAGACTAGATCCATTGAGCAGTTCTTC.

This clonotype has only a few counts. V gene TRBV14 combines with J gene TRBJ2-7; TRBD2 aligns across 7 bases. V lost 5 bases, J lost 4 bases, and 8 bases stayed unmatched. This CDR3 is built from 14 residues. Germline CDR1 and CDR2: SGHDN and FVKESK. CDR3 DNA sequence: TGTGCCAGCAGCGTTGAACCCGGGGGGTACGAGCAGTACTTC. Translating it yields CASSVEPGGYEQYF. Complete variable domain (other parts from reference TRBV14 and TRBJ2-7): EAGVTQFPSHSVIEKGQTVTLRCDPISGHDNLYWYRRVMGKEIKFLLHFVKESKQDESGMPNNRFLAERTGGTYSTLKVQPAELEDSGVYFCASSVEPGGYEQYFGPGTRLTVT.

V and J are TRBV29-1 and TRBJ2-7, with D unclear. The V gene lost 4 bases and the J gene lost 2 bases, with 9 bases spanning the gap. Looked up from germline, CDR1 is SQVTM and CDR2 is ANQGSEA. The CDR3 loop spans 12 amino acids. Here the CDR3 DNA reads TGCAGCGTTGGATTACAAACCTACGAGCAGTACTTC. Encoded protein: CSVGLQTYEQYF.

This clonotype was seen a single time. A read error is possible here, since a much larger clone lies one base away. The rearrangement uses TRBV6-2 or TRBV6-3 and TRBJ2-4; D is ambiguous. The end of the DNA is better explained by TRBJ2-7, so the J call may be wrong. Germline V CDR1 and CDR2: MNHEY, SVGEGT. The CDR3 sequence is 16 residues long. The CDR3 sequence is CASSLVIVGRRYEQYF. DNA of the CDR3: TGTGCCAGCAGTTTGGTTATTGTAGGAAGACGCTACGAGCAGTACTTC.

This chain connects TRBV28 to TRBJ1-5; no reliable D call. There are 12 residues in the CDR3. Germline lookup yields CDR1 MDHEN and CDR2 SYDVKM. Trimming took 2 bases from V and 6 from J, leaving 5 bases between them. CDR3 protein: CASSLNRQPQHF. DNA for the CDR3: TGTGCCAGCAGTTTAAACCGTCAGCCCCAGCATTTT.

J is TRBJ1-2 and V is TRBV9, with D perhaps TRBD1 (5 bases). The germline V and J ends were trimmed by 0 bases and 3 bases, with 21 bases remaining between them. CDR3 length: 18 residues. The V gene's germline CDR1 is SGDLS and CDR2 YYNGEE. In DNA, the CDR3 is TGTGCCAGCAGCGTAGGGGCGAAGCGGGGGGTGACGGACTATGGCTACACCTTC. Protein product: CASSVGAKRGVTDYGYTF.

The rearrangement links TRBV3-1 to TRBJ2-7; D may be TRBD2 (6 bases). Germline values: CDR1 LGHDT, CDR2 YNNKEL (reference sequence). CDR3 length: 13 amino acids. The V end lost 0 bases, the J end lost 9 bases, and 12 bases lay between the germline ends. The CDR3 region has the DNA TGTGCCAGCAGCCAAGAACTAGCATCCGCGCAGTACTTC. This gives the protein CASSQELASAQYF.

V is TRBV29-1 and J is TRBJ2-3, with D perhaps given as TRBD1 or TRBD2 (5 bases each). The CDR3 totals 18 residues. Germline V gene lookup returns CDR1 SQVTM and CDR2 ANQGSEA. Trimming stripped 0 bases from V and 1 base from J, with 20 bases between. The CDR3 loop reads CSVEDVGGTPKGTDTQYF. CDR3 in DNA: TGCAGCGTTGAAGATGTTGGTGGGACGCCAAAGGGCACAGATACGCAGTATTTT.